What follows is one TCR beta chain and its context. These data are taken from a study of blood T cell repertoires in COVID-19. Participant ages covered about 18 to 89 years across 25 or so US areas. Participants had their cohort set by participant-reported clinical history. The data were produced by immunoSEQ multiplex PCR, yet TCRdb's version contains in-frame clones alone and is incomplete. The sample has roughly 220,000 clones; roughly 89% are singletons. The TCR comes from a woman in her 40s who had recovered from COVID-19. Source material: PBMCs or T cells enriched from blood (not recorded which).

CDR3 coding DNA: TGTGCCAGCAGCCAGGGGGACGGGAGCTCCTACGAGCAGTACTTC. Its protein is CASSQGDGSSYEQYF. The chain employs TRBV3-1 (or the pseudogene TRBV3-2) and TRBJ2-7; D may be TRBD2 (6 bases). The ends were cut back, 3 bases at V and 0 bases at J, with 12 bases in the middle. This CDR3 has 15 residues. Germline assignment: CDR1 LGHDT and CDR2 YNNKEL (reference sequence).